The rows below give T cell receptor beta chains drawn from one sample of a study of blood T cell repertoires in COVID-19. Clones were read by immunoSEQ multiplex PCR, and TCRdb kept only the in-frame ones, dropping some. The repertoire holds roughly 40,000 clones, with 70% to 85% as singletons. The specimen sequenced was peripheral blood. Receptors originate from a woman aged 80 or over with acute or convalescent COVID-19. CDR3s include the opening cysteine and the closing phenylalanine or tryptophan. Fields, in order: CDR3 protein, V gene, CDR3 length, J gene.

CDR3 protein: CASSSTQYRTAYGYTF; V gene: TRBV7-8; CDR3 length: 16; J gene: TRBJ1-2
CDR3 protein: CASSFTAKNTGELFF; V gene: TRBV5-1; CDR3 length: 15; J gene: TRBJ2-2
CDR3 protein: CASSLDSNPGGTGRQYF; V gene: TRBV5-1; CDR3 length: 17; J gene: TRBJ2-7
CDR3 protein: CSATETSGYTGELFF; V gene: TRBV20-1; CDR3 length: 15; J gene: TRBJ2-2
CDR3 protein: CASSFGSGSTGELFF; V gene: TRBV6-5; CDR3 length: 15; J gene: TRBJ2-2
CDR3 protein: CASSYVGLLNAQYF; V gene: TRBV6-6; CDR3 length: 14; J gene: TRBJ2-5
CDR3 protein: CASSDLDSPYNEQFF; V gene: TRBV6-1; CDR3 length: 15; J gene: TRBJ2-1
CDR3 protein: CALLRQGHGNEKLFF; V gene: TRBV30; CDR3 length: 15; J gene: TRBJ1-4
CDR3 protein: CASSPSSGSYNEQFF; V gene: TRBV11-2; CDR3 length: 15; J gene: TRBJ2-1
CDR3 protein: CASSPERRREQYF; V gene: TRBV27; CDR3 length: 13; J gene: TRBJ2-7
CDR3 protein: CASRRQGAQDGNTIYF; V gene: TRBV28; CDR3 length: 16; J gene: TRBJ1-3
CDR3 protein: CASTRTGGEQYF; V gene: TRBV10-2; CDR3 length: 12; J gene: TRBJ2-7
CDR3 protein: CASSKGQGGYNEQFF; V gene: TRBV3-1/TRBV3-2; CDR3 length: 15; J gene: TRBJ2-1
CDR3 protein: CASSPGLAGAETQYF; V gene: TRBV18; CDR3 length: 15; J gene: TRBJ2-5